This T cell receptor beta chain emerged from a study of control samples from healthy donors and cancer patients. Germline CDR1 reads MDHEN; CDR2 reads SYDVKM. The CDR3 is 14 amino acids. V was clipped by 6 bases and J by 1 base; unmatched bases: 3. Assay: immunoSEQ multiplex PCR; the TCRdb copy retains only in-frame clones and omits some. The sample comprises around 170,000 clones, around 88% of which are singletons, and 4% to 6% rests with the top ten. The chain carries TRBV28 and TRBJ1-5; the match to TRBD1 covers 7 bases. The sample comprised blood. The clonotype comes from a woman in her 30s in good health. CDR3 protein: CASSPGGSNQPQHF. The CDR3 nucleotides are TGTGCCAGCAGCCCAGGGGGAAGCAATCAGCCCCAGCATTTT.